This T cell receptor (beta chain) was found in a study of T cell responses to AZD1222 COVID-19 vaccine. Study-level background: The analysis combined second doses at about 4 or about 12 weeks.

Per the germline V gene, CDR1 is SGHAT and CDR2 is FQNNGV. The CDR3 has 16 residues. J gave up 0 bases and V 4 bases, and 5 bases lay outside the gene matches. Notes on the study in general: The study sampled repertoires only after the peak T cell response. With two AZD1222 doses given, Spike-specific TCR breadth and depth both rose. There were mostly white British donors and more females than males, and clonal diversity was possibly underestimated.

A word on this clone: Antigen: not known.

Libraries were prepared by immunoSEQ multiplex PCR; TCRdb keeps only in-frame clonotypes and omits some of them. The table lists roughly 50,000 clones, about 74% of them singletons, with 5.5% to 8% in the top ten. The genes are TRBV11-2 and TRBJ1-4; TRBD1 agrees at 7 bases. The clonotype originates from an adult in good health. This specimen consisted of peripheral blood, obtained on day 0 of AZD1222 vaccination. CDR3 nucleotides: TGTGCCAGCAGCTCCGGGACAGCCGCAACTAATGAAAAACTGTTTTTT. Its translation: CASSSGTAATNEKLFF.